This is a list of T cell receptor beta chains from one sample in a study of blood T cells in healthy people across ages. One entry per CDR3 protein results from TCRdb running MiXCR on the 5' RACE reads. The sample has 600,000 to 850,000 distinct CDR3 sequences, about 42% seen once; the top ten hold 20% to 25%. Sequencing input: blood. The origin of the receptors is a woman in her fifties or sixties in good health. Both conserved end residues are part of each CDR3. Each record gives: V gene, J gene, D gene, clone size, CDR3 DNA, CDR3 protein. The D gene is left open where the match is weak. A row's size may be missing; if present it is once, few, many or a size class.

>TRBV20-1|TRBJ2-4|.|.
TGCAGTGCTAGACAAGCAAAAAACATTCAGTACTTC
CSARQAKNIQYF
>TRBV20-1|TRBJ2-7|.|few
TGCAGTGCTAGTTCCCCTCAAAAGGGGGCGGGAGAGCAGTACTTC
CSASSPQKGAGEQYF
>TRBV20-1|TRBJ1-1|TRBD1|.
TGCAGTGCTAGAGATCTTTCGGACAGGGGGGGAAACACTGAAGCTTTCTTT
CSARDLSDRGGNTEAFF
>TRBV28|TRBJ2-5|.|.
TGTGCCGGTACACAGGTCGGAGAGACCCAGTACTTC
CAGTQVGETQYF
>TRBV25-1|TRBJ2-7|.|.
TGTGCCAGCTTCATCAGCTCCACCACCTACGTGCAGTACTTC
CASFISSTTYVQYF
>TRBV3-1|TRBJ1-2|.|.
TGTGCCAGCAGCCAAGACGGTGGGGAATATGGCCACACCTTC
CASSQDGGEYGHTF
>TRBV20-1|TRBJ2-5|TRBD2|few
TGCAGTGCTAGCCCAGCGGGGGGGTCTCAAGAGACCCAGTACTTC
CSASPAGGSQETQYF
>TRBV27|TRBJ2-1|TRBD2|few
TGTGCCAGCAGTTTGATCCCAGCGGGAGGTGAGCAGTTCTTC
CASSLIPAGGEQFF
>TRBV10-3|TRBJ1-1|TRBD1|few
TGTGCCATCGGACAGGGGAGTCAACAAGGGGGCACTGAAGCTTTCTTT
CAIGQGSQQGGTEAFF
>TRBV5-6|TRBJ1-4|.|.
TGTGCCAGCAGCTGGGGCCGGCGCCAGGGAGGGGCTAATGAAAAACTGTTTTTT
CASSWGRRQGGANEKLFF
>TRBV7-2|TRBJ1-6|.|.
TGTGCCAGCAGCGGCGGACAGTTTAATTCACCCCTCCACTTT
CASSGGQFNSPLHF
>TRBV5-1|TRBJ2-4|TRBD2|few
TGCGCCAGCAGCTTGGTTGCTAGCGGGGGGCAAGGACTAGCCAAAAACATTCAGTACTTC
CASSLVASGGQGLAKNIQYF
>TRBV6-5|TRBJ2-7|.|.
TGTGCCAGCAGACAAACCCAGGGTTCCGAGCAGTACTTC
CASRQTQGSEQYF
>TRBV20-1|TRBJ2-4|.|.
TGCAGTGCTAGAGTTAGCAAGGGCGACATTCAGTACTTC
CSARVSKGDIQYF
>TRBV10-3|TRBJ2-7|TRBD1|.
TGTGCCATCAGTGATTCGCCGGGGACAGGGCCGTACGAGCAGTACTTC
CAISDSPGTGPYEQYF
>TRBV5-1|TRBJ1-4|.|.
TGCGCCAGCAGCTTGGCCCTCCGGGCCCTGAATGAAAAACTGTTTTTT
CASSLALRALNEKLFF
>TRBV3-1|TRBJ2-5|TRBD1|.
TGTGCCGGCAGCCCCCACAGGGGAGAGGAGACCCAGTACTTC
CAGSPHRGEETQYF
>TRBV7-3|TRBJ1-4|.|.
TGTGCCAGCAGCTTAACTTCCCATAATGAAAAACTGTTTTTT
CASSLTSHNEKLFF
>TRBV6-5|TRBJ2-3|.|few
TGTGCCAGCAGTGTCAGGGCCAAGCCCGCAGATACGCAGTATTTT
CASSVRAKPADTQYF
>TRBV6-2/TRBV6-3|TRBJ2-7|TRBD2|.
TGTGCCAGCAGTCTCACTAGAGCGGGAGACAATGAGCAGTACTTC
CASSLTRAGDNEQYF
>TRBV11-1|TRBJ2-1|.|few
TGTGCCAGCAGCGTAGAGAGCAGCTACAATGAGCAGTTCTTC
CASSVESSYNEQFF
>TRBV5-1|TRBJ2-2|.|.
TGCGCCAGCAGCTTAGAATCCCACACCGGGGAGCTGTTTTTT
CASSLESHTGELFF
>TRBV5-1|TRBJ2-7|.|.
TGCGCCAGCAGCGTGGGTCAGGGGACCGACGAGCAGTACTTC
CASSVGQGTDEQYF
>TRBV6-5|TRBJ1-2|.|.
TGTGCCAGCAGCTATGCCTCCAGCCCTAACTATGGCTACACCTTC
CASSYASSPNYGYTF
>TRBV27|TRBJ2-1|.|.
TGTGCCAGCAGTCCTCCGACTAGTTTCCCCTACAATGAGCAGTTCTTC
CASSPPTSFPYNEQFF
>TRBV6-4|TRBJ2-1|TRBD2|.
TGTGCCAGCAGTGCAACTAGCGGGATTGAGCAGTTCTTC
CASSATSGIEQFF
>TRBV19|TRBJ1-5|TRBD1|.
TGTGCCAGTAGTCCGGAGGACAGGGGGGTGAATCAGCCCCAGCATTTT
CASSPEDRGVNQPQHF
>TRBV7-3|TRBJ1-1|TRBD1|few
TGTGCCAGCAGCAAATTAGAACAGGGGGCCGGCACTGAAGCTTTCTTT
CASSKLEQGAGTEAFF
>TRBV5-1|TRBJ2-1|TRBD2|few
TGCGCCAGCAGCTTGGGGGCAGCGGGAGATGAGCAGTTCTTC
CASSLGAAGDEQFF
>TRBV30|TRBJ2-3|.|.
TGTGCCTGGAACGAGAGGGGCCAGATCACAGATACGCAGTATTTT
CAWNERGQITDTQYF
>TRBV9|TRBJ2-7|.|.
TGTGCCAGCAGCGAGGAGGGAGTGGTTGAGCAGTACTTC
CASSEEGVVEQYF
>TRBV6-2/TRBV6-3|TRBJ1-2|.|.
TGTGCCAGCAGTTACTCGGGGGTCCTCGGCTATGGCTACACCTTC
CASSYSGVLGYGYTF
>TRBV6-5|TRBJ1-2|.|few
TGTGCCAGCAGTCAGGGTTTTGTCGGCTACACCTTC
CASSQGFVGYTF
>TRBV6-6|TRBJ2-7|TRBD2|.
TGTGCCAGCAGTTCCCTCCTAGCGGGGGGGCCTAACGAGCAGTACTTC
CASSSLLAGGPNEQYF
>TRBV6-2/TRBV6-3|TRBJ2-6|TRBD1|.
TGTGCCAGCAGTTACTCACAGGGGGATGGGGCCAACGTCCTGACTTTC
CASSYSQGDGANVLTF
>TRBV20-1|TRBJ2-5|.|.
TGCAGTGCTAGGCGCCTAGCGTCGGATCCAGAGACCCAGTACTTC
CSARRLASDPETQYF
>TRBV12-3/TRBV12-4|TRBJ2-6|.|.
TGTGCCAGCAGTCCTGGGAGGTCTGGGGCCAACGTCCTGACTTTC
CASSPGRSGANVLTF
>TRBV28|TRBJ1-2|.|.
TGTGCCAGCAGTTTATACGAGGACGGGGCAAGCTATGGCTACACCTTC
CASSLYEDGASYGYTF
>TRBV12-3/TRBV12-4|TRBJ1-5|.|few
TGTGCCAGCTCAGGAGGGGGAAGGCAGCCCCAGCATTTT
CASSGGGRQPQHF
>TRBV7-2|TRBJ2-2|.|few
TGTGCCAGCAGCTTAGAGGGACGCACACCGACCGGGGAGCTGTTTTTT
CASSLEGRTPTGELFF
>TRBV20-1|TRBJ1-2|TRBD1|.
TGCAGTGCTTCCCTACAGGGGGTGGCCTATGGCTACACCTTC
CSASLQGVAYGYTF
>TRBV6-2/TRBV6-3|TRBJ2-3|.|.
TGTGCCAGCAGTCCCCTGGGGAAAGGCACAGATACGCAGTATTTT
CASSPLGKGTDTQYF
>TRBV29-1|TRBJ2-7|.|many
TGCAGCGTTGAAGAAGATAGCGAAATCTCGTTCGGTTCCTACGAGCAGTACTTC
CSVEEDSEISFGSYEQYF
>TRBV20-1|TRBJ2-7|.|.
TGCAGTTCCCCGCAGGGAAACGAGCAGTACTTC
CSSPQGNEQYF
>TRBV28|TRBJ2-7|TRBD1|many
TGTGCCAGCACGAAAACAGGGGGCTCGTCCTACGAGCAGTACTTC
CASTKTGGSSYEQYF
>TRBV12-3/TRBV12-4|TRBJ1-1|.|.
TGTGCCAGCAGTTTGGGCAGGGAGAACACTGAAGCTTTCTTT
CASSLGRENTEAFF
>TRBV6-4|TRBJ2-3|.|.
TGTGCCAGCAGTGACCGTTACGTAGCGGATAGCACATATACGCAGTATTTT
CASSDRYVADSTYTQYF
>TRBV6-6|TRBJ2-1|.|many
TGTGCCAGCAGTTACGATTTGGGGGGGGCGGGCAACAATGAGCAGTTCTTC
CASSYDLGGAGNNEQFF
>TRBV12-5|TRBJ2-3|.|few
TGTGCTAGTGGTCTCAGTTCCACAGATACGCAGTATTTT
CASGLSSTDTQYF
>TRBV5-1|TRBJ1-1|.|.
TGCGCCAGCAGCAGCGGAAGGGGGAACACTGAAGCTTTCTTT
CASSSGRGNTEAFF